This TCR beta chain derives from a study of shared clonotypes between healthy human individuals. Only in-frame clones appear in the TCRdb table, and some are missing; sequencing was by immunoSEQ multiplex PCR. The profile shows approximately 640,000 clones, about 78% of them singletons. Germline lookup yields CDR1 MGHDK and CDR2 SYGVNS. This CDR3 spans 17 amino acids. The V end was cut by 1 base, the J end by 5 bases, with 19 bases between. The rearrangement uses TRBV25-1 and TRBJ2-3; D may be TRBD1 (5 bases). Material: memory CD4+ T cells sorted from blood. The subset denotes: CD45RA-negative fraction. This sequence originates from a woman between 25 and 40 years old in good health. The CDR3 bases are TGTGCCAGCAGTGAATCCGGACACGCAGACGGAAAAGATACGCAGTATTTT. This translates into CASSESGHADGKDTQYF.